The present T cell receptor (beta chain) was sequenced within a study of T cells and Merkel cell carcinoma outcomes. Study-wide results and caveats: In Merkel cell carcinoma, repertoire and T-cell density reportedly predicted outcomes.

The sample holds a few counts of this clone. The antigen remains undetermined. The CDR3 contains 15 residues. The germline gives CDR1 SGHRS, CDR2 YFSETQ. V shed 0 bases and J shed 5 bases, with 14 bases lying between them. Method: immunoSEQ multiplex PCR; TCRdb's copy keeps in-frame clones and lacks some. The data contain some 6,100 clones, 70% to 80% of them singletons. Sequenced sample: tumor tissue from Merkel cell carcinoma. The chain has TRBV5-1 and TRBJ2-5; D is unresolved. The sequence was collected from a human donor with Merkel cell carcinoma. CDR3 nucleotides: TGCGCCAGCAGCTTGGCGGCAGCCGCATGGGAGACCCAGTACTTC. This encodes CASSLAAAAWETQYF.